One T cell receptor (beta chain) is described in this entry. These data originate in a study of blood T cell repertoires in COVID-19. Across the whole study: Samples representing acute and convalescent COVID-19 were sourced from the United States, Italy and Spain.

As processed by the authors: By means of reference gene primer amplification, nucleated cell counts were estimated. The repertoire was sequenced with immunoSEQ multiplex PCR; TCRdb's copy has only in-frame clones and lacks some. Clone size and V and J calls were adopted from that table, with D and trimming inferred from the DNA. The data contain 250,000 to 350,000 clones, about 88% of them singletons. Germline V CDR1 and CDR2: GTSNPN, SVGIG (reference sequence). V was shortened by 5 bases and J by 2 bases, with 13 bases between the two germline ends. This CDR3 comprises 13 residues. This chain joins TRBV30 and TRBJ2-7; D perhaps matches TRBD2 (6 bases). Sequencing input: peripheral blood. This sequence originates from a human donor with COVID-19, enrolled during active disease. The donor label of this sample is uncertain. The CDR3 nucleotides read TGTGCCTGGGGACCCGGGGGTACCTACGAGCAGTACTTC. Translated, it gives CAWGPGGTYEQYF.